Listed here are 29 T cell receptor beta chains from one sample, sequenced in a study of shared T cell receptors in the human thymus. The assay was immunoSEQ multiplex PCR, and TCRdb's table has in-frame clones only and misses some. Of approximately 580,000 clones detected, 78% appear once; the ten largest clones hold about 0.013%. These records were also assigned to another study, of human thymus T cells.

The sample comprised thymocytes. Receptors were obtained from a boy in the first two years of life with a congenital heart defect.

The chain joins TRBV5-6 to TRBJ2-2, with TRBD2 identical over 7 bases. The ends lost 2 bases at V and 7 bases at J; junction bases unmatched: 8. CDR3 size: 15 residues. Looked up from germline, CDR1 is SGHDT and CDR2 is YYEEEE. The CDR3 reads CASSFRTSANGELFF. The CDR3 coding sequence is TGTGCCAGCAGCTTCAGAACTAGCGCGAACGGGGAGCTGTTTTTT.

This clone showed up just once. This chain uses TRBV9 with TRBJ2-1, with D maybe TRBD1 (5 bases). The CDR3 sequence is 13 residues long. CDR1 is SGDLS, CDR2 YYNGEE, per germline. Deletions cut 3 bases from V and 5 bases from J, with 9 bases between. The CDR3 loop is CASSADIHNEQFF. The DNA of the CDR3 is TGTGCCAGCAGCGCGGACATCCACAATGAGCAGTTCTTC.

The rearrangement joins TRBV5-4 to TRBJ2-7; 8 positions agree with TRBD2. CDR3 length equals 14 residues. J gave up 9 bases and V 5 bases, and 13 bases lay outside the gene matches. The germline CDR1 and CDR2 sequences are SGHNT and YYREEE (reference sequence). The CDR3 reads CASSCSGAPGRQYF. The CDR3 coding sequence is TGTGCCAGCAGTTGTAGCGGGGCTCCGGGGCGGCAGTACTTC.

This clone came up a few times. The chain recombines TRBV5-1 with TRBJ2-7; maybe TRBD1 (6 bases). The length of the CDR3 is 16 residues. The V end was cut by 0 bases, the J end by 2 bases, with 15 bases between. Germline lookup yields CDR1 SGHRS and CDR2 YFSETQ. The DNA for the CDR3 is TGCGCCAGCAGCTTGGACAGGGTAATTAGACCCTACGAGCAGTACTTC. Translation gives CASSLDRVIRPYEQYF.

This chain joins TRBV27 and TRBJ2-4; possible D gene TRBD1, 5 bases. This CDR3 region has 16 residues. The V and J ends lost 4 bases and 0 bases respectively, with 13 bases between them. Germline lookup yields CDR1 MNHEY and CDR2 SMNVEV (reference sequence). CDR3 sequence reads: CASSSGHILAKNIQYF. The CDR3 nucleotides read TGTGCCAGCAGTTCCGGACACATACTAGCCAAAAACATTCAGTACTTC.

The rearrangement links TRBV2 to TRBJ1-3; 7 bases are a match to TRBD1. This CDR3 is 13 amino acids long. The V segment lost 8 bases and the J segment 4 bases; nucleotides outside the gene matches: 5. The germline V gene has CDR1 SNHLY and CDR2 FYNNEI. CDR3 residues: CASSTGTGNTIYF. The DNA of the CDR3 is TGTGCCAGCTCGACAGGGACGGGAAACACCATATATTTT.

The CDR3 loop is CSVPSKGGSYEQYF. CDR3 sequence (DNA): TGCAGCGTCCCATCGAAAGGGGGCTCCTACGAGCAGTACTTC. The chain couples TRBV29-1 to TRBJ2-7, with TRBD1 as a possible D gene (6 bases). The CDR3 extends over 14 amino acids. CDR1 SQVTM and CDR2 ANQGSEA come from the germline V gene. V gave up 6 bases and J gave up 0 bases, with 15 bases separating them.

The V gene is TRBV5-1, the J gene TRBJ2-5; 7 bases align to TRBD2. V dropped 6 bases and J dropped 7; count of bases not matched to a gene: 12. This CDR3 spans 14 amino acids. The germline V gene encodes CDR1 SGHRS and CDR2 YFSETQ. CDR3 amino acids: CASTSFAGVGTQYF. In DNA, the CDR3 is TGCGCCAGCACCTCCTTCGCGGGGGTGGGGACCCAGTACTTC.

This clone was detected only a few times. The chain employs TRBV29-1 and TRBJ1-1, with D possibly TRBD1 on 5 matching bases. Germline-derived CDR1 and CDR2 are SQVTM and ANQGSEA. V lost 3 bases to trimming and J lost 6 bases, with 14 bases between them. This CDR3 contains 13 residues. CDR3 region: CSVDRARGAEAFF. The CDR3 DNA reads TGCAGCGTTGACAGGGCGCGGGGTGCTGAAGCTTTCTTT. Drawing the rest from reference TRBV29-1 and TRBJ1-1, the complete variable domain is SAVISQKPSRDICQRGTSLTIQCQVDSQVTMMFWYRQQPGQSLTLIATANQGSEATYESGFVIDKFPISRPNLTFSTLTVSNMSPEDSSIYLCSVDRARGAEAFFGQGTRLTVV.

The CDR3 is CASSLRVGEGWSYNEQFF. The CDR3 nucleotides are TGTGCCAGCAGTTTACGTGTAGGGGAGGGGTGGTCCTACAATGAGCAGTTCTTC. The V call is TRBV27, the J call TRBJ2-1, with 7 bases lining up with TRBD2. The junction had 11 bases not matched to a gene; V was cut back by 2 bases and J by 1 base. Germline loops: CDR1 MNHEY, CDR2 SMNVEV (reference sequence). CDR3 size: 18 residues.

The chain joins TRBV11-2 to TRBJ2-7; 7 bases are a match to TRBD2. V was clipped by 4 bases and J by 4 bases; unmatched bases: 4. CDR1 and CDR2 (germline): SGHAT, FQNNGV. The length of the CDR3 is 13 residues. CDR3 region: CASSWTRYYEQYF. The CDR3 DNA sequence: TGTGCCAGCAGCTGGACTAGATATTACGAGCAGTACTTC. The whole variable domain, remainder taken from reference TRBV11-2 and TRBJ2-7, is EAGVAQSPRYKIIEKRQSVAFWCNPISGHATLYWYQQILGQGPKLLIQFQNNGVVDDSQLPKDRFSAERLKGVDSTLKIQPAKLEDSAVYLCASSWTRYYEQYFGPGTRLTVT.

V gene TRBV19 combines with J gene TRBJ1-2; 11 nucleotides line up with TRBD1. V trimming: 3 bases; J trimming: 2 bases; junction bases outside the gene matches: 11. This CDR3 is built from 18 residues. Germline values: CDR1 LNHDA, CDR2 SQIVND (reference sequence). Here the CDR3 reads CASSMGSWDRGSNYGYTF. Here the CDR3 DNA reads TGTGCCAGTAGTATGGGTTCGTGGGACAGGGGGTCGAACTATGGCTACACCTTC. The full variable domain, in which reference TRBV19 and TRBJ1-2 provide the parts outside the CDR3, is DGGITQSPKYLFRKEGQNVTLSCEQNLNHDAMYWYRQDPGQGLRLIYYSQIVNDFQKGDIAEGYSVSREKKESFPLTVTSAQKNPTAFYLCASSMGSWDRGSNYGYTFGSGTRLTVV.

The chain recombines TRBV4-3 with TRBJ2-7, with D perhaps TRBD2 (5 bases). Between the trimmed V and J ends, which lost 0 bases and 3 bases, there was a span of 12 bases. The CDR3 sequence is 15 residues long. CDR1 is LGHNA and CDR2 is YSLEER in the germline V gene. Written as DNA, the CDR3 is TGCGCCAGCAGCCAAGACGGCCGGGGTAGCTACGAGCAGTACTTC. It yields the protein CASSQDGRGSYEQYF.

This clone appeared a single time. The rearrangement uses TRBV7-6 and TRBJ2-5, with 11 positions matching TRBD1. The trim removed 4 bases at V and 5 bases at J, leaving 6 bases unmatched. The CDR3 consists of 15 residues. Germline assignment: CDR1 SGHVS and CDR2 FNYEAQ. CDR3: CASSSSGTGGETQYF. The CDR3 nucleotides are TGTGCCAGCAGCTCGTCCGGGACAGGGGGTGAGACCCAGTACTTC.

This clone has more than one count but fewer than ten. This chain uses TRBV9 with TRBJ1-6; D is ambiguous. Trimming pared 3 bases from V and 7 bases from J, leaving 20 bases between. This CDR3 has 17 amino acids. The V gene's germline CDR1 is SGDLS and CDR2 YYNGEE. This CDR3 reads CASSGPQETDSNSPLHF. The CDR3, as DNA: TGTGCCAGCAGCGGACCCCAGGAGACGGACTCCAATTCACCCCTCCACTTT.

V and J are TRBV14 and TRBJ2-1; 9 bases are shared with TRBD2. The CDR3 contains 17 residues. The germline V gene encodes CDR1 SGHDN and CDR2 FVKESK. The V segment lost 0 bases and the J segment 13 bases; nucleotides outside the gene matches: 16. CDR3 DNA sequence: TGTGCCAGCAGCCAAGATCTGGGGGGCGTCGCGGGAGGGAACCAGTTCTTC. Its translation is CASSQDLGGVAGGNQFF.

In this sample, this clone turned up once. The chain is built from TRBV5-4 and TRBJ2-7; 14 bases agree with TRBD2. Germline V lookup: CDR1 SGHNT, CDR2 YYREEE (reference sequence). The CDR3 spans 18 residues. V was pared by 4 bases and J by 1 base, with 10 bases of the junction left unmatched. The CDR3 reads CASSQQGTSGRPSYEQYF. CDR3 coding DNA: TGTGCCAGCAGCCAGCAAGGGACTAGCGGGAGACCATCCTACGAGCAGTACTTC.

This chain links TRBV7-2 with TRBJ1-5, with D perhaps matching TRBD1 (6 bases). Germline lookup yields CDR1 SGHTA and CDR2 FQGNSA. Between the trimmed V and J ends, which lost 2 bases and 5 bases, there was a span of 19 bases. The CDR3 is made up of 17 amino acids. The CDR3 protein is CASSLTVRGQRDQPQHF. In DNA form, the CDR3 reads TGTGCCAGCAGCTTAACCGTTAGGGGACAAAGGGATCAGCCCCAGCATTTT. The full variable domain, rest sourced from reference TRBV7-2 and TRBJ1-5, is GAGVSQSPSNKVTEKGKDVELRCDPISGHTALYWYRQSLGQGLEFLIYFQGNSAPDKSGLPSDRFSAERTGGSVSTLTIQRTQQEDSAVYLCASSLTVRGQRDQPQHFGDGTRLSIL.

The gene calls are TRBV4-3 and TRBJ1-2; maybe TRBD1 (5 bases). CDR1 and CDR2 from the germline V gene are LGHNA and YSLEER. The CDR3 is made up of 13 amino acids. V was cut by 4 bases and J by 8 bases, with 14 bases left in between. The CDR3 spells CASSPSSGGGYTF. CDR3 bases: TGCGCCAGCAGCCCATCATCCGGGGGAGGCTACACCTTC.

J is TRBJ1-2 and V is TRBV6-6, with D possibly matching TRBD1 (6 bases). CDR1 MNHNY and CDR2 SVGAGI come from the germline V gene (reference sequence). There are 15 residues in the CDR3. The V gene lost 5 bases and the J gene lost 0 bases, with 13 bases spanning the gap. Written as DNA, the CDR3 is TGTGCCAGCAGTCTGAGGCAGGGGCCTAACTATGGCTACACCTTC. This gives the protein CASSLRQGPNYGYTF.

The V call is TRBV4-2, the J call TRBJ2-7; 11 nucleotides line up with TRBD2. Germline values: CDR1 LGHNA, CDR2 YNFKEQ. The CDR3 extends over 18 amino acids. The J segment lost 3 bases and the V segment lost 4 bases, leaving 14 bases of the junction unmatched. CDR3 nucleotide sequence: TGTGCCAGCAGCCGAGCGGGACTAGCGGACAATCCTTTCTACGAGCAGTACTTC. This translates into CASSRAGLADNPFYEQYF.

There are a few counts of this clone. The CDR3 nucleotides read TGTGCCCTGGCTCTAGCAGGGGGTGATGGCTACACCTTC. It yields the protein CALALAGGDGYTF. The chain couples TRBV7-2 to TRBJ1-2; TRBD1 aligns across 7 bases. Trimming at V came to 11 bases and at J to 6 bases, leaving 12 bases not matched to a gene. CDR1 is SGHTA, CDR2 FQGNSA, per germline. The CDR3 runs to 13 residues. Supplemented by reference TRBV7-2 and TRBJ1-2, the full variable domain reads GAGVSQSPSNKVTEKGKDVELRCDPISGHTALYWYRQSLGQGLEFLIYFQGNSAPDKSGLPSDRFSAERTGGSVSTLTIQRTQQEDSAVYLCALALAGGDGYTFGSGTRLTVV.

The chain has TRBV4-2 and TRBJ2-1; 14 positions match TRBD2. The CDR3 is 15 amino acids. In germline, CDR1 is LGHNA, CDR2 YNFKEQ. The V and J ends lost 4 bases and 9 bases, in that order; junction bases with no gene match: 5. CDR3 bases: TGTGCCAGCAGCCTGGGACTAGCGGGAGTGACTGAGCAGTTCTTC. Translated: CASSLGLAGVTEQFF.

The CDR3 DNA follows: TGCAGTGCACGCGATGAGCAGTTCTTC. Amino acid sequence: CSARDEQFF. The chain is built from TRBV20-1 and TRBJ2-1; no clear D gene. Per the germline V gene, CDR1 is DFQATT and CDR2 is SNEGSKA (reference sequence). V shed 6 bases and J shed 8 bases, with 5 bases lying between them. The CDR3 covers 9 residues.

The CDR3 DNA reads as TGCGCCAGCAGTCAATCCCCCGGGAGGCAGCGGACCTACAATGAGCAGTTCTTC. Protein: CASSQSPGRQRTYNEQFF. The chain couples TRBV23-1 to TRBJ2-1; 7 positions agree with TRBD2. TRBV23-1 is placed among ORFs of uncertain function. The V segment lost 0 bases and the J segment 2 bases; nucleotides outside the gene matches: 10. The CDR3 runs to 18 residues.

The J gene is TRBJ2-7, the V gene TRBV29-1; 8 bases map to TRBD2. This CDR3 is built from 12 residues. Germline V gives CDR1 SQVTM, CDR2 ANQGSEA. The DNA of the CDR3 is TGCTCGGTCGGGGGGGAGGGCTACGAGCAGTACTTC. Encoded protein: CSVGGEGYEQYF.

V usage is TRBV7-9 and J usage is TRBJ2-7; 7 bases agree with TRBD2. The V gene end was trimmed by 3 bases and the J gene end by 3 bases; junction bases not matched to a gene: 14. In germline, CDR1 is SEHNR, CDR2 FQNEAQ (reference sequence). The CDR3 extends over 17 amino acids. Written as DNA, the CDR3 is TGTGCCAGCAGCTTCCGATCGGCGGGAGCCCACCTCTACGAGCAGTACTTC. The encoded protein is CASSFRSAGAHLYEQYF.

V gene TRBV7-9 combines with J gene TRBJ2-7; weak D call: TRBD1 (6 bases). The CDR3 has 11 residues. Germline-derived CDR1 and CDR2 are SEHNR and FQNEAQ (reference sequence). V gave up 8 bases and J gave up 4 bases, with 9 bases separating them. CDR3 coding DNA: TGTGCCAGCCAAAGGGGGTACGAGCAGTACTTC. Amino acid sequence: CASQRGYEQYF.

The CDR3 loop reads CASSFGSGSRVTDTQYF. The DNA for the CDR3 is TGTGCCAGCAGTTTTGGGAGCGGGAGTCGGGTCACAGATACGCAGTATTTT. The chain joins TRBV28 to TRBJ2-3, with 8 nucleotides matching TRBD2. The CDR3 has 17 residues. With 3 bases clipped from V and 2 bases from J, the junction kept 10 bases outside the gene matches. CDR1 is MDHEN and CDR2 is SYDVKM in the germline V gene.